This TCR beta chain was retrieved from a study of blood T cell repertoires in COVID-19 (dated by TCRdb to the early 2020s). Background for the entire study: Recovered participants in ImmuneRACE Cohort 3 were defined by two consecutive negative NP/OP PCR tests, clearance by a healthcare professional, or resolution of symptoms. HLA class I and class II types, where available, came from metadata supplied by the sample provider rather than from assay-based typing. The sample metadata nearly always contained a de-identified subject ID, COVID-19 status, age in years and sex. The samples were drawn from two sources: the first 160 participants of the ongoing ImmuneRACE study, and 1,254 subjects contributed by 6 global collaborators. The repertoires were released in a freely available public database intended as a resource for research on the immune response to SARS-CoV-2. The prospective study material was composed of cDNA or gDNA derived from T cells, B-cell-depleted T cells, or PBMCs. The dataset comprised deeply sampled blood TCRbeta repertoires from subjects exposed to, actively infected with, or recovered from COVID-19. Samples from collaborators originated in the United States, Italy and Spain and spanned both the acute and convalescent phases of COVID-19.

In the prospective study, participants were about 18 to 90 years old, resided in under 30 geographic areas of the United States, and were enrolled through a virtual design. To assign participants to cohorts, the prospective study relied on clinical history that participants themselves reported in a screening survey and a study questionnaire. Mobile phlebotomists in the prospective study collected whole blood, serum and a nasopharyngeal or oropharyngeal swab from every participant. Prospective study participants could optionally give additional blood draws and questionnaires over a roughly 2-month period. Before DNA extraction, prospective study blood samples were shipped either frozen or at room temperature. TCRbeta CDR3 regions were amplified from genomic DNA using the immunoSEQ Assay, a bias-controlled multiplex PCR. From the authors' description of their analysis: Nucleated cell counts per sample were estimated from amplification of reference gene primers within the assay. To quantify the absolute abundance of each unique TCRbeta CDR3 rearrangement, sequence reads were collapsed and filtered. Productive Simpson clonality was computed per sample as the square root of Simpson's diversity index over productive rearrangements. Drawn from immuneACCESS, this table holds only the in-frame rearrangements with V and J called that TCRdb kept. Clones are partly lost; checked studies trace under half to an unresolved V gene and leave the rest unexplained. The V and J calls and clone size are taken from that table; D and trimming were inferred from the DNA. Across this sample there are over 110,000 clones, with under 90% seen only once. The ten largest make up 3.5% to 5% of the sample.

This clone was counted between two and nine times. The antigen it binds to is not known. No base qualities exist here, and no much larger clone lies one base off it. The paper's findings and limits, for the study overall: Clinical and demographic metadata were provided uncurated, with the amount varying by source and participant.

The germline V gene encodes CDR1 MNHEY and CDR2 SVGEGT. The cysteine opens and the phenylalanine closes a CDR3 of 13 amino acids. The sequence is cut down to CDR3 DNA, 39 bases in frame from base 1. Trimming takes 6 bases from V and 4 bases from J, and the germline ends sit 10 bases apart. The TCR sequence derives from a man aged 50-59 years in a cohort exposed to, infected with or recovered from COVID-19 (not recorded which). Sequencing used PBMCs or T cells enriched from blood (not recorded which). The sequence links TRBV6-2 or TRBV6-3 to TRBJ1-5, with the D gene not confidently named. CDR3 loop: CASSLVANQPQHF. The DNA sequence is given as TGTGCCAGCAGCCTGGTCGCGAATCAGCCCCAGCATTTT.